One and the same sample provided the 27 T cell receptor beta chains below, sequenced in a study of blood T cell repertoires in COVID-19. Produced via immunoSEQ multiplex PCR; TCRdb's table is partial and in-frame only. The table shows about 180,000 clones, with approximately 86% occurring only once. Sequencing was performed on peripheral blood. These receptors were taken from a woman under 40 with active or convalescent COVID-19.

This chain joins TRBV11-3 and TRBJ2-5, with a possible D match to TRBD1 (6 bases). Germline CDR1 SGHNT, CDR2 YENEEA. V lost 2 bases, J lost 0 bases, and 10 bases lay in between. The CDR3 sequence is 15 residues long. Here the CDR3 reads CASSLRGGDQETQYF. The DNA of the CDR3 is TGTGCCAGCAGCTTAAGAGGGGGAGACCAAGAGACCCAGTACTTC.

This clone showed up just once. The gene calls are TRBV25-1 and TRBJ2-3, with no clear D. Trimming stripped 2 bases from V and 0 bases from J, with 12 bases between. The CDR3 sequence is 16 residues long. The germline gives CDR1 MGHDK, CDR2 SYGVNS. The chain's CDR3 is CASSEVATESTDTQYF. In nucleotides, the CDR3 is TGTGCCAGCAGTGAAGTTGCGACGGAGAGCACAGATACGCAGTATTTT.

This chain links TRBV5-4 with TRBJ2-5, with D possibly TRBD1 on 6 matching bases. Germline V gives CDR1 SGHNT, CDR2 YYREEE (reference sequence). V shed 4 bases and J shed 4 bases, with 11 bases lying between them. The CDR3 has 13 residues. This chain's CDR3 is CASSTGFSETQYF. The CDR3 region has the DNA TGTGCCAGCAGCACAGGGTTTTCAGAGACCCAGTACTTC.

This chain joins TRBV25-1 and TRBJ1-2, with TRBD1 matching 9 bases. From germline, CDR1 is MGHDK and CDR2 SYGVNS. The CDR3 loop spans 15 amino acids. V was clipped by 6 bases and J by 5 bases; unmatched bases: 10. The CDR3 spells CASRYGTGRGYGYTF. DNA for the CDR3: TGTGCCAGCAGATATGGGACAGGGAGGGGTTATGGCTACACCTTC.

This clone appeared once. The chain recombines TRBV12-3 or TRBV12-4 with TRBJ2-2, with D possibly matching TRBD2 (5 bases). This CDR3 region has 13 residues. Between the trimmed V and J ends, which lost 5 bases and 8 bases, there was a span of 12 bases. CDR3 sequence (DNA): TGTGCCAGCAGTCTACTAGTGCCGGGGGAGCTGTTTTTT. Encoded protein: CASSLLVPGELFF.

The rearrangement joins TRBV9 to TRBJ2-1; 15 positions agree with TRBD2. The CDR3 loop spans 18 amino acids. V gave up 4 bases and J gave up 5 bases; unmatched junction bases: 10. The germline gives CDR1 SGDLS, CDR2 YYNGEE. The CDR3 DNA reads as TGTGCCAGCAGCCTCAGGGGACTAGCGGGAGGTTCCCACAATGAGCAGTTCTTC. Residues: CASSLRGLAGGSHNEQFF.

V is TRBV5-1 and J is TRBJ1-1, with 7 bases matching TRBD1. Germline V gene data show CDR1 as SGHRS and CDR2 as YFSETQ. This CDR3 is 15 amino acids long. Trimming cost V 1 base and J 1 base; bases outside gene matches: 4. In DNA form, the CDR3 reads TGCGCCAGCAGCTTGAGTTACAGGGGGAACACTGAAGCTTTCTTT. Encoded protein: CASSLSYRGNTEAFF.

The chain has TRBV14 and TRBJ1-2; the match to TRBD1 covers 11 bases. Per germline, CDR1 SGHDN and CDR2 FVKESK. The CDR3 has 15 residues. The V segment lost 4 bases and the J segment 4 bases; nucleotides outside the gene matches: 5. CDR3 in DNA: TGTGCCAGCAGCCGTGGGACAGGGGGTATCTATGGCTACACCTTC. Amino acids: CASSRGTGGIYGYTF.

The chain has TRBV3-1 (or the pseudogene TRBV3-2) and TRBJ1-4; possibly TRBD1 for D (5 bases). The CDR3 is 15 amino acids. V dropped 4 bases and J dropped 6 bases, with 15 bases sitting between them. Germline-derived CDR1 and CDR2 are LGHDT and YNNKEL (reference sequence). The CDR3, as DNA: TGTGCCAGCAGCCCCCTTTCGGGGGGGTATGAAAAACTGTTTTTT. Translated: CASSPLSGGYEKLFF.

The V and J genes are TRBV19 and TRBJ2-2; D is unclear. This CDR3 contains 13 residues. The germline V gene encodes CDR1 LNHDA and CDR2 SQIVND (reference sequence). V lost 4 bases and J 6 bases, leaving 9 bases between the germline ends. In DNA, the CDR3 is TGTGCCAGTAGTAGAACGGGTTCCGGGGAGCTGTTTTTT. Protein sequence: CASSRTGSGELFF. The entire variable domain, with the rest obtained from reference TRBV19 and TRBJ2-2, is as follows: DGGITQSPKYLFRKEGQNVTLSCEQNLNHDAMYWYRQDPGQGLRLIYYSQIVNDFQKGDIAEGYSVSREKKESFPLTVTSAQKNPTAFYLCASSRTGSGELFFGEGSRLTVL.

This chain links TRBV7-2 with TRBJ2-7; 8 nucleotides line up with TRBD2. With 1 base clipped from V and 0 bases from J, the junction kept 2 bases outside the gene matches. CDR3 length equals 15 residues. Germline V gene sequence: CDR1 SGHTA, CDR2 FQGNSA. This CDR3 is CASSLGRGASYEQYF. In nucleotides, the CDR3 is TGTGCCAGCAGCTTAGGGCGGGGGGCCTCCTACGAGCAGTACTTC.

This clone has only one observation. This sequence joins TRBV2 and TRBJ1-1; D not resolved. Looked up from germline, CDR1 is SNHLY and CDR2 is FYNNEI. V lost 3 bases, J lost 4 bases, and 6 bases lay in between. This CDR3 region has 12 residues. CDR3 coding DNA: TGTGCCAGCAGTGAGTCTCGCACTGAAGCTTTCTTT. It encodes CASSESRTEAFF.

V is TRBV27 and J is TRBJ1-1, with D tentatively TRBD1 (6 bases). Per the germline V gene, CDR1 is MNHEY and CDR2 is SMNVEV (reference sequence). Trimming took off 4 bases at V and 0 bases at J, with 15 bases between the two ends. This CDR3 has 16 amino acids. The CDR3 region is CASSSPSGTLNTEAFF. CDR3 nucleotides: TGTGCCAGCAGTTCTCCTTCCGGGACACTGAACACTGAAGCTTTCTTT.

This chain joins TRBV28 and TRBJ1-2; 7 bases match TRBD1. This CDR3 has 12 residues. Germline CDR1 is MDHEN and CDR2 is SYDVKM. The V gene end was trimmed by 7 bases and the J gene end by 4 bases; junction bases not matched to a gene: 3. For the CDR3, the DNA is TGTGCCAGCAACAGGGGCGGCTATGGCTACACCTTC. It specifies CASNRGGYGYTF.

The chain recombines TRBV4-1 with TRBJ1-1; D possibly corresponds to TRBD1 (6 bases). Germline CDR1 is MGHRA and CDR2 is YSYEKL. Trimming shortened V by 1 base and J by 6 bases, and 12 bases separated the two germline ends. This CDR3 has 14 residues. The CDR3 DNA sequence: TGCGCCAGCAGCCAAGTCAGACAGGCGGCTGAAGCTTTCTTT. It codes for CASSQVRQAAEAFF.

This clone was detected a few times. This chain uses TRBV30 with TRBJ1-3; the D is unclear. From germline, CDR1 is GTSNPN and CDR2 SVGIG (reference sequence). V was pared by 4 bases and J by 10 bases, with 17 bases between. The CDR3 length is 13 residues. CDR3 amino acids: CAWTKTGIETIYF. The CDR3 bases are TGTGCCTGGACCAAGACCGGGATAGAGACCATATATTTT. The complete variable domain, with remaining parts taken from reference TRBV30 and TRBJ1-3, reads SQTIHQWPATLVQPVGSPLSLECTVEGTSNPNLYWYRQAAGRGLQLLFYSVGIGQISSEVPQNLSASRPQDRQFILSSKKLLLSDSGFYLCAWTKTGIETIYFGEGSWLTVV.

The chain combines TRBV3-1 (or the pseudogene TRBV3-2) with TRBJ1-1, with unresolved D. Germline V gives CDR1 LGHDT, CDR2 YNNKEL (reference sequence). The V gene lost 5 bases and the J gene lost 7 bases, with 11 bases spanning the gap. The CDR3 is 12 residues long. CDR3 sequence reads: CASSNSIDEAFF. The CDR3, as DNA: TGTGCCAGCAGCAACTCTATCGATGAAGCTTTCTTT.

The chain couples TRBV10-3 to TRBJ1-6; D is unresolved. The CDR3 has 15 residues. V lost 4 bases and J lost 6, with 13 bases in between. In germline, CDR1 is ENHRY, CDR2 SYGVKD. CDR3 DNA: TGTGCCATCAGTGCAGGAATACTGATTAATTCACCCCTCCACTTT. Translated: CAISAGILINSPLHF.

The J gene is TRBJ2-1, the V gene TRBV7-9; tentatively, D is TRBD1 (5 bases). Germline loops: CDR1 SEHNR, CDR2 FQNEAQ (reference sequence). There are 16 residues in the CDR3. Trimming pared 1 base from V and 5 bases from J, leaving 15 bases between. In nucleotides, the CDR3 is TGTGCCAGCAGCTTAGAGACAGAGAAGTTGGACAATGAGCAGTTCTTC. This sequence encodes CASSLETEKLDNEQFF.

In this sample, this clone turned up a few times. The genes are TRBV4-1 and TRBJ2-7; D ambiguous. This CDR3 has 15 amino acids. CDR1 and CDR2 (germline): MGHRA, YSYEKL. Trimming removed 1 base from V and 4 bases from J, with 14 bases in between. CDR3: CASSQGGDPAYEQYF. CDR3 DNA sequence: TGCGCCAGCAGCCAAGGAGGAGACCCTGCGTACGAGCAGTACTTC.

The V gene is TRBV27, the J gene TRBJ2-7; 8 bases are shared with TRBD1. The J segment lost 6 bases and the V segment lost 3 bases, leaving 7 bases of the junction unmatched. CDR3 size: 14 residues. Per germline, CDR1 MNHEY and CDR2 SMNVEV (reference sequence). The DNA of the CDR3 is TGTGCCAGCAGTTTGAACAGGGGGAATGGCGAGCAGTACTTC. Residues: CASSLNRGNGEQYF.

In DNA form, the CDR3 reads TGTGCCAGCAGTCCGTCGGACAGGGACGAAAAACTGTTTTTT. This sequence encodes CASSPSDRDEKLFF. The chain employs TRBV6-5 and TRBJ1-4; 8 positions agree with TRBD1. Germline trimming cut 5 bases from V and 8 bases from J; bases unmatched to any gene: 7. Germline CDR1 MNHEY, CDR2 SVGAGI. The CDR3 has 14 residues.

The chain uses TRBV2 and TRBJ2-7, with TRBD2 matching over 7 bases. CDR3 length: 13 residues. The germline V gene has CDR1 SNHLY and CDR2 FYNNEI. V shed 6 bases and J 7 bases; nucleotides not matched to a gene: 9. The CDR3 here is CASRAGGTGEQYF. The CDR3 region has the DNA TGTGCCAGCAGAGCCGGGGGGACGGGAGAGCAGTACTTC.

The CDR3 region has the DNA TGTGCCTCGGGGGTTTGGGCTAGCACAGATACGCAGTATTTT. Amino acid sequence: CASGVWASTDTQYF. The V and J genes are TRBV30 and TRBJ2-3; D may be TRBD2 (6 bases). V was shortened by 7 bases and J by 0 bases, with 14 bases between the two germline ends. The CDR3 runs 14 residues. Germline V CDR1 and CDR2: GTSNPN, SVGIG (reference sequence).

V gene TRBV19 combines with J gene TRBJ2-1; the D gene is possibly TRBD2 (5 bases). Trimming left V 3 bases short and J 8 bases short, with 14 bases between. CDR1 LNHDA and CDR2 SQIVND come from the germline V gene (reference sequence). This CDR3 region has 14 residues. The CDR3: CASSISNGKDEQFF. For the CDR3, the DNA is TGTGCCAGTAGTATTTCGAACGGGAAAGATGAGCAGTTCTTC.

This chain joins TRBV11-3 and TRBJ1-4; 8 positions agree with TRBD1. The length of the CDR3 is 17 residues. Germline CDR1 is SGHNT and CDR2 is YENEEA. V lost 4 bases, J lost 7 bases, and 14 bases stayed unmatched. In nucleotides, the CDR3 is TGTGCCAGCAGCTCTCCAGGGGGCCGGGACCCGGGTGAAAAACTGTTTTTT. It is translated as CASSSPGGRDPGEKLFF.

This chain connects TRBV2 to TRBJ1-1, with TRBD1 identical over 9 bases. CDR1 and CDR2 (germline): SNHLY, FYNNEI. CDR3 size: 15 residues. The ends lost 5 bases at V and 4 bases at J; junction bases unmatched: 8. CDR3 loop: CASSLTGGESTEAFF. DNA of the CDR3: TGTGCCAGCAGTTTGACAGGGGGGGAAAGCACTGAAGCTTTCTTT.